This T cell receptor (beta chain) was obtained from a study of control samples from healthy donors and cancer patients. V lost 1 base, J lost 2 bases, and 3 bases stayed unmatched. From germline, CDR1 is SGHTA and CDR2 FQGNSA. This CDR3 is 16 amino acids long. TCRdb's table, derived via immunoSEQ multiplex PCR, lists solely in-frame clones and lacks some. The repertoire has 52,000 or so clones, 85% to 95% of them found once; the top ten carry 3.5% to 4%. The chain recombines TRBV7-2 with TRBJ2-5; TRBD2 agrees at 11 bases. The material sequenced was blood. The TCR comes from a man aged 25-40 years in good health. The CDR3 is CASSLDIAGGQETQYF. The CDR3 DNA reads as TGTGCCAGCAGCTTAGATATAGCGGGGGGGCAAGAGACCCAGTACTTC.